The 14 T cell receptor beta chains below were found in one sample sequenced in a study of T cell repertoires in cytomegalovirus infection. TCRdb called the reads again in MiXCR, with one record for every CDR3 protein. Counted here are fewer than 400,000 distinct CDR3 sequences, around 18% occurring once; the ten biggest clones make up around 8.6%. Input material: PBMCs. The receptors originated from a human donor in good health (CMV status not recorded). Some clones in this sample may be carry-over from other donors' samples.

At least ten counts were recorded for this clonotype. The chain couples TRBV7-2 to TRBJ1-4, with 8 bases matching TRBD1. Looked up from germline, CDR1 is SGHTA and CDR2 is FQGNSA. Losses at the gene ends were 3 bases for V and 3 bases for J; bases not matched to a gene: 3. The CDR3 runs to 15 residues. CDR3 sequence (DNA): TGTGCCAGCAGCTTGACAGGGGAACCTAATGAAAAACTGTTTTTT. Amino acid sequence: CASSLTGEPNEKLFF.

Notes on this clonotype: Mismatch with germline at one junction end may stem from a read error. The V and J genes are TRBV12-3 or TRBV12-4 and TRBJ2-5, with TRBD2 matching over 15 bases. This CDR3 is built from 16 residues. The CDR3 protein is CASSGLAGGPYVTQNF. CDR3 DNA sequence: TGTGCCAGCAGTGGACTAGCGGGAGGGCCATACGTGACCCAGAACTTC.

This clonotype was picked up many times. The chain combines TRBV5-4 with TRBJ1-6, with 11 nucleotides matching TRBD1. Germline V CDR1 and CDR2: SGHNT, YYREEE (reference sequence). This CDR3 has 16 amino acids. Germline trimming cut 4 bases from V and 10 bases from J; bases unmatched to any gene: 10. This CDR3 reads CASSRRPGQGDSPLHF. As DNA, the CDR3 is TGTGCCAGCAGCCGCAGACCGGGACAGGGGGACTCACCCCTCCACTTT.

This clonotype was found many times. The V gene is TRBV7-2, the J gene TRBJ2-7; no firm D call. Germline V gene data show CDR1 as SGHTA and CDR2 as FQGNSA. Trimming cost V 3 bases and J 5 bases, with 5 bases left between them. The CDR3 consists of 11 residues. CDR3 nucleotides: TGTGCCAGCAGCTTCCATGACGAGCAGTACTTC. It encodes CASSFHDEQYF.

V usage is TRBV10-3 and J usage is TRBJ2-1, with 13 nucleotides matching TRBD2. J gave up 8 bases and V 0 bases, and 4 bases lay outside the gene matches. Germline assignment: CDR1 ENHRY and CDR2 SYGVKD. The CDR3 covers 16 residues. CDR3 residues: CAISESGLAGVYEQFF. The CDR3 region has the DNA TGTGCCATCAGTGAGTCAGGACTAGCGGGAGTCTATGAGCAGTTCTTC.

This clonotype was observed at least ten times. The rearrangement links TRBV15 to TRBJ2-6; the D call may be TRBD1 or TRBD2 (5 bases each). V shed 8 bases and J shed 0 bases, with 8 bases lying between them. CDR3 length equals 14 residues. In germline, CDR1 is LNHNV, CDR2 YYDKDF (reference sequence). CDR3 sequence: CATQRGSGANVLTF. CDR3 nucleotide sequence: TGTGCCACCCAGAGGGGCTCTGGGGCCAACGTCCTGACTTTC.

The chain employs TRBV12-3 or TRBV12-4 and TRBJ2-7; no definite D call. The CDR3 consists of 13 residues. Trimming removed 6 bases from V and 6 bases from J, with 15 bases in between. As DNA, the CDR3 is TGTGCCAGCAGCCAACTGGAAACCTTCGAGCAGTACTTC. This translates into CASSQLETFEQYF.

The table lists this clonotype with a few counts. The chain joins TRBV19 to TRBJ1-4; tentatively, D is TRBD1 (5 bases). The V end was cut by 1 base, the J end by 6 bases, with 12 bases between. The CDR3 consists of 15 residues. CDR1 LNHDA and CDR2 SQIVND come from the germline V gene (reference sequence). CDR3 region: CASSIGGGADEKLFF. The DNA for the CDR3 is TGTGCCAGTAGTATAGGAGGCGGGGCGGATGAAAAACTGTTTTTT.

V usage is TRBV29-1 and J usage is TRBJ2-5, with D tentatively TRBD2 (5 bases). Trimming left V 6 bases short and J 4 bases short, with 15 bases between. In germline, CDR1 is SQVTM, CDR2 ANQGSEA. This CDR3 region has 13 residues. CDR3 in amino acids: CSVVPRRRETQYF. CDR3 bases: TGCAGCGTGGTCCCCCGGAGGAGAGAGACCCAGTACTTC. Together with reference TRBV29-1 and TRBJ2-5, the CDR3 gives the full variable domain: SAVISQKPSRDICQRGTSLTIQCQVDSQVTMMFWYRQQPGQSLTLIATANQGSEATYESGFVIDKFPISRPNLTFSTLTVSNMSPEDSSIYLCSVVPRRRETQYFGPGTRLLVL.

This clonotype showed up just once. The rearrangement joins TRBV6-8 to TRBJ2-2; D is unclear. Trimming cost V 5 bases and J 7 bases, with 8 bases left between them. This CDR3 contains 12 residues. Germline V gives CDR1 MNHGY, CDR2 SAAAGT. CDR3 loop: CASSPWGGELFF. CDR3 bases: TGTGCCAGCAGTCCCTGGGGCGGGGAGCTGTTTTTT.

The rearrangement joins TRBV20-1 to TRBJ2-7, with a possible D match to TRBD2 (5 bases). CDR3 size: 12 residues. Germline loops: CDR1 DFQATT, CDR2 SNEGSKA (reference sequence). V was trimmed by 0 bases and J by 3 bases, leaving 6 bases between them. CDR3: CSAREEDYEQYF. DNA for the CDR3: TGCAGTGCTAGAGAGGAGGACTACGAGCAGTACTTC.

The gene calls are TRBV18 and TRBJ2-6, with TRBD2 as a possible D gene (5 bases). CDR1 KGHSH and CDR2 LQKENI come from the germline V gene. The CDR3 runs 18 residues. Deletions cut 2 bases from V and 0 bases from J, with 14 bases between. CDR3 nucleotides: TGTGCCAGCTCACCAGATCTCCGGGGTCTCTCTGGGGCCAACGTCCTGACTTTC. Translated: CASSPDLRGLSGANVLTF.

The chain joins TRBV29-1 to TRBJ2-3, with TRBD2 matching over 8 bases. This CDR3 is 13 amino acids long. V lost 5 bases and J lost 7; bases outside the gene matches: 8. Germline loops: CDR1 SQVTM, CDR2 ANQGSEA. CDR3 residues: CSVLLAGYYTQYF. The CDR3 DNA reads TGCAGCGTTTTATTAGCGGGGTACTATACGCAGTATTTT.

This clonotype turned up a few times. This chain joins TRBV12-5 and TRBJ2-1; tentatively, D is TRBD2 (5 bases). Germline V gene sequence: CDR1 LGHNT, CDR2 FRNRAP. This CDR3 comprises 13 residues. Trimming left V 6 bases short and J 3 bases short, with 9 bases between. The CDR3 region is CASGRENYNEQFF. The CDR3 DNA reads as TGTGCTAGTGGAAGGGAGAACTACAATGAGCAGTTCTTC.